This TCR beta chain appears in the sequencing data of a study of OX40 agonist ivuxolimab in advanced cancers. Overall study: The study gave patients intravenous ivuxolimab at 0.01 to 10 mg/kg every 2 weeks. The study enrolled dose-escalation patients with hepatocellular carcinoma, melanoma, renal cell or head and neck cancer. Study outcomes and limitations: No antigen was identified for the clonally expanded peripheral T cells. In general, CD8+ T cells held more expanded clones than CD4+ did, on average.

Details on this clone: Its antigen is not known.

The V gene's germline CDR1 is SNHLY and CDR2 FYNNEI. The CDR3 covers 16 residues. Trimming left V 5 bases short and J 0 bases short, with 15 bases between. Clones were sequenced by immunoSEQ multiplex PCR, and TCRdb holds only the in-frame ones, with some missing. This sample yields 65,000 to 95,000 clones, of which roughly 89% are seen a single time; approximately 0.19% belongs to the top ten. The chain recombines TRBV2 with TRBJ2-3; TRBD2 might be the D (6 bases). This specimen was CD4+ or CD8+ T cells sorted from blood, taken in a trial of the OX40 agonist ivuxolimab. The sequence derives from an adult with an advanced solid tumor such as melanoma, head and neck, liver or kidney cancer. The CDR3 sequence is CASSRPGDISTDTQYF. The CDR3 nucleotides read TGTGCCAGCAGTCGTCCGGGGGATATTAGCACAGATACGCAGTATTTT.